This record looks at one TCR beta chain sequence and its context. The antigen it binds to is not known. It has no much larger one-base neighbor in the sample; base qualities were not kept. Using the deep immunoSEQ assay, multiplex PCR amplified TCR CDR3 regions from genomic DNA. Extracted genomic DNA from each cell subset was distributed evenly across all wells of several immunoSEQ 96-well plates, and each plate was treated as a replicate. For unsorted PBMC, roughly 300 ng of genomic DNA, equivalent to 30,000 to 35,000 T cell genomes, went into each replicate PCR. Genomic DNA from unsorted PBMC was sequenced over ten immunoSEQ deep assay plates. Purified libraries were measured with a Qubit 3.0 fluorometer, size-checked on a Bioanalyzer 2100, and measured again with the KAPA Library Quantification kit. Each immunoSEQ 96-well plate was sequenced on its own single-read 150-cycle Illumina NextSeq 550 flow cell. In the source study's methods: Because the immunoSEQ output included only junctional sequences and no quality scores, the filtering could not be the same as the filtering used for full-length reads. Sequences were annotated with PyIR, a Python wrapper for IgBLAST v1.9, using IMGT germline references to assign V/J genes and CDR3. Reads were removed for weak V/J assignments (E-value above 1e-6), missing CDR3, stop codons, out-of-frame junctions, or ambiguous translated residues. V3J clonotypes were defined by identical inferred V gene, J gene, and CDR3 amino acid sequence. The percentage overlap between two repertoires was calculated by dividing the number of shared unique clonotypes by the size of the smaller repertoire. Repertoire richness was assessed with RTK rarefaction, the Chao1 estimator, and Recon v2.1 estimates of unobserved clonotypes. This immuneACCESS table, as held by TCRdb, lists in-frame sequences with V and J called but not all clones. Of the missing ones, under half trace to an unresolved V gene in checked studies; the others have no known cause. V and J calls and clone size are given by that table; D and trimming were obtained from the DNA. Recorded for this sample are some 470,000 clones; 76% of them occurred a single time. 10% to 15% of the sample lies in the top ten.

Donors were healthy HIV-negative adults with no recently reported acute infections or vaccinations. Every donor was a Caucasian adult residing in Nashville, Tennessee, USA. For unsorted samples, 75 million to 100 million PBMCs were counted and genomic DNA was extracted with the QIAamp DNA Blood Mini kit. Blood was collected by leukapheresis, and PBMCs were isolated by Ficoll-Histopaque density gradient centrifugation and then cryopreserved in liquid nitrogen vapor phase. These data are taken from a study of shared clonotypes between healthy human individuals (dated by TCRdb to 2019 to 2021). With respect to the entire study: Three men and a couple of women, aged 18 to 49 years, made up the cohort. Different laboratories and diverse techniques were used to prepare libraries and sequence TCR repertoires, to increase sequencing depth and limit assay-specific biases. To estimate repertoire size and how much clonotype sharing occurs between individuals, the study deeply sequenced the blood TCR repertoires of five healthy adults. Leukapheresis yielded between about 0.9 and 10 billion PBMCs per donor. Study-wide conclusions, independent of this receptor: Pairwise subsampling indicated that sequencing depth was expected to affect the degree of clonotype sharing among donors. Because the study included a small number of donors, the genetic and exposure-history diversity represented was limited. Sampling was limited to blood, and TCR repertoires in tissue likely differ from TCR repertoires in blood.

According to the germline V gene (reference sequence), CDR1 reads SGHNT and CDR2 reads YYREEE. The CDR3 starts with the cysteine, ends with the phenylalanine, and has 15 residues. Only the CDR3 region is kept as DNA, spanning 45 bases read in frame from base 1. After removal of 2 bases from V and 7 bases from J, the junction retains 7 bases not matched to a gene. The receptor was isolated from a middle-aged woman in good health. Some clones in this sample may be carry-over from other donors' samples. The V gene is TRBV5-4 and the J gene is TRBJ2-1; 9 bases in the middle match TRBD2. The source material was PBMCs. This receptor carries the CDR3 CASSLEREVGNEQFF. Here is the DNA: TGTGCCAGCAGCTTAGAGCGGGAGGTGGGTAATGAGCAGTTCTTC.